This T cell receptor beta chain is drawn from a study of PD-L1 blockade in urothelial cancer. Study-wide background: Male patients with bladder-origin urothelial cancer numbered about nine tenths of the roughly 29. Timepoints chosen for blood analysis were 3 weeks (second dose) and 6 weeks after treatment start. Blood samples had a median of approximately 150,000 T cells, 75,000 or so unique TCRs, and clonality roughly 0.073.

Assay: immunoSEQ multiplex PCR; the TCRdb copy retains only in-frame clones and omits some. The sample has more than 40,000 clones; around 85% are singletons. The CDR3 runs 14 residues. Between the trimmed V and J ends, which lost 8 bases and 0 bases, there was a span of 11 bases. From germline, CDR1 is MNHNS and CDR2 SASEGT. The TCR originated in a man aged 60-69 years with urothelial cancer. This material consisted of PBMCs, taken around atezolizumab (anti-PD-L1) treatment. The genes are TRBV6-1 and TRBJ1-5; D unresolved. CDR3 bases: TGTGCCAGCGATGGGGAGAATAGCAATCAGCCCCAGCATTTT. This translates into CASDGENSNQPQHF.